These T cell receptor beta chains were read from a single sample in a study of response to subunit inactivated influenza vaccine. TCRdb re-called the RT-PCR reads with MiXCR, one entry per CDR3 protein. The sample has some 850,000 distinct CDR3 sequences; around a sixth are singletons. The sequences come from PBMCs from blood, collected approximately 5 days after vaccination. Receptors originate from a man aged 50 or older who received an inactivated influenza vaccine. Each CDR3 is given with its conserved first and last residue. A D gene is named only where the DNA matches it firmly. Only part of the rows carry a size: once, few, many, or a class if the clone is expanded.

j_call | v_call | d_call | clone_size | cdr3_aa | cdr3_nt
TRBJ1-1 | TRBV20-1 | NA | few | CSAAPGLTVTVKTEAFF | TGCAGTGCCGCACCGGGACTTACCGTCACCGTAAAAACTGAAGCTTTCTTT
TRBJ2-5 | TRBV12-3/TRBV12-4 | TRBD2 | NA | CASSPPGLAGGGRGTQYF | TGTGCCAGCAGTCCCCCGGGGCTAGCGGGAGGTGGTCGGGGGACCCAGTACTTC
TRBJ2-1 | TRBV6-2/TRBV6-3 | TRBD2 | few | CASTDEGHGIERGALNEQFF | TGTGCCAGCACCGACGAGGGTCATGGCATTGAGCGGGGGGCCCTCAATGAGCAGTTCTTC
TRBJ2-7 | TRBV20-1 | TRBD2 | few | CSAPGDYHYEQYF | TGCAGTGCTCCTGGGGACTACCACTACGAGCAGTACTTC
TRBJ2-7 | TRBV5-1 | TRBD1 | NA | CASSLQGTGDYEQYF | TGCGCCAGCAGCTTGCAAGGGACAGGGGATTACGAGCAGTACTTC
TRBJ2-2 | TRBV12-3/TRBV12-4 | NA | many | CASSLLQGNGELFF | TGTGCCAGCAGTCTACTTCAGGGAAACGGGGAGCTGTTTTTT
TRBJ2-2 | TRBV7-2 | NA | NA | CASSFGPGSGSGELFF | NA
TRBJ2-5 | TRBV5-1 | TRBD1 | NA | CASSLWTGGRETQYF | TGCGCCAGCAGCTTATGGACAGGGGGCCGGGAGACCCAGTACTTC
TRBJ2-3 | TRBV6-5 | NA | many | CASSYNPVTDTQYF | TGTGCCAGCAGTTACAATCCGGTCACAGATACGCAGTATTTT
TRBJ2-1 | TRBV20-1 | TRBD2 | few | CSARNNLALSGGYNEQFF | TGCAGTGCTAGGAACAATCTAGCGTTGTCGGGGGGTTACAATGAGCAGTTCTTC
TRBJ1-2 | TRBV27 | TRBD1 | once | CASRQGRAAGYTF | TGTGCCAGCAGACAGGGGCGAGCCGCTGGCTACACCTTC
TRBJ2-4 | TRBV4-3 | NA | NA | CASSQERYKNIQYF | TGCGCCAGCAGCCAAGAACGGTACAAAAACATTCAGTACTTC
TRBJ2-7 | TRBV6-5 | NA | NA | CASSYSWDTSYEQYF | TGTGCCAGCAGTTACTCTTGGGACACATCCTACGAGCAGTACTTC
TRBJ2-1 | TRBV12-3/TRBV12-4 | TRBD2 | NA | CASSPTSGTSLSNEQFF | TGTGCCAGCAGTCCTACTAGCGGGACTTCCTTATCCAATGAGCAGTTCTTC
TRBJ1-2 | TRBV6-5 | NA | NA | CASSYSMAFWNYGYTF | TGTGCCAGCAGTTACTCGATGGCCTTTTGGAACTATGGCTACACCTTC
TRBJ2-1 | TRBV20-1 | TRBD2 | NA | CSARGGLAGRNEQFF | TGCAGTGCTAGGGGGGGACTAGCGGGACGCAATGAGCAGTTCTTC
TRBJ2-5 | TRBV5-1 | NA | NA | CASSFVQAGQETQYF | TGCGCCAGCAGCTTCGTACAGGCCGGACAAGAGACCCAGTACTTC
TRBJ2-2 | TRBV20-1 | NA | NA | CSAPGSSNTGELFF | TGCAGTGCCCCAGGGAGCTCGAACACCGGGGAGCTGTTTTTT
TRBJ2-7 | TRBV4-2 | TRBD1 | many | CASSQDISQSRTGGFYEQYF | TGTGCCAGCAGCCAAGATATTTCGCAGTCGAGGACAGGGGGCTTTTACGAGCAGTACTTC
TRBJ1-1 | TRBV12-3/TRBV12-4 | NA | NA | CVSSFGRTSIKTEAFF | TGTGTCAGCAGTTTCGGACGGACTTCAATTAAGACTGAAGCTTTCTTT
TRBJ1-3 | TRBV29-1 | NA | NA | CSVEESGGNTIYF | TGCAGCGTTGAAGAGTCCGGGGGAAACACCATATATTTT
TRBJ2-1 | TRBV20-1 | NA | NA | CTAKSPASSYNEQFF | TGCACTGCTAAGAGCCCGGCGAGCTCCTACAATGAGCAGTTCTTC
TRBJ2-2 | TRBV20-1 | TRBD2 | few | CSARASGRANTGELFF | TGCAGTGCTAGGGCGAGCGGGAGGGCCAATACCGGGGAGCTGTTTTTT
TRBJ1-2 | TRBV5-5 | NA | few | CASSLVGAPTNYGYTF | TGTGCCAGCAGCTTGGTCGGCGCACCGACTAACTATGGCTACACCTTC
TRBJ2-3 | TRBV30 | TRBD1 | few | CAWERQGPPDTQYF | TGTGCCTGGGAACGACAGGGTCCCCCAGATACGCAGTATTTT
TRBJ2-7 | TRBV6-2/TRBV6-3 | NA | few | CASSSGRYHFSSYEQYF | TGTGCCAGCAGTTCAGGACGGTACCATTTTAGCTCCTACGAGCAGTACTTC
TRBJ2-7 | TRBV7-8 | NA | NA | CASTLTAGPSEQYF | TGTGCCAGCACCCTCACGGCGGGCCCCAGCGAGCAGTACTTC
TRBJ1-2 | TRBV4-3 | TRBD1 | few | CASSQLGTGFVNYGYTF | TGCGCCAGCAGCCAGTTAGGGACAGGGTTTGTCAACTATGGCTACACCTTC
TRBJ2-7 | TRBV5-6 | NA | few | CASSALATLSYEQYF | TGTGCCAGCAGCGCCCTAGCGACCCTCTCCTACGAGCAGTACTTC
TRBJ2-7 | TRBV18 | NA | NA | CASSPQSIYEQYF | TGTGCCAGCTCACCACAATCCATCTACGAGCAGTACTTC
TRBJ2-7 | TRBV18 | NA | NA | CASSLLRESEQYF | TGTGCCAGCTCACTGCTCAGGGAGTCAGAGCAGTACTTC
TRBJ1-1 | TRBV18 | NA | few | CASSPSDITNTEAFF | TGTGCCAGCTCACCATCGGACATTACGAACACTGAAGCTTTCTTT
TRBJ2-5 | TRBV4-1 | NA | once | CASSRIQYSQETQYF | TGCGCCAGCAGCCGTATACAGTACTCACAAGAGACCCAGTACTTC
TRBJ2-7 | TRBV29-1 | TRBD2 | few | CSVEEAGAVRGEQYF | TGCAGCGTTGAAGAAGCGGGAGCCGTGAGGGGCGAGCAGTACTTC
TRBJ2-6 | TRBV20-1 | NA | NA | CSATAVGTGANVLTF | TGCAGTGCTACGGCAGTGGGTACTGGGGCCAACGTCCTGACTTTC
TRBJ2-3 | TRBV18 | NA | many | CASSPRASTDTQYF | TGTGCCAGCTCACCACGTGCCAGCACAGATACGCAGTATTTT
TRBJ1-2 | TRBV20-1 | NA | few | CSARGSRNYGYTF | TGCAGTGCTAGAGGGAGCAGGAACTATGGCTACACCTTC
TRBJ2-1 | TRBV6-2/TRBV6-3 | NA | few | CASSYSIRRRAYNEQFF | TGTGCCAGCAGTTACTCTATCCGGAGGCGGGCCTACAATGAGCAGTTCTTC
TRBJ2-7 | TRBV7-2 | NA | NA | CASSLEPGLYEQYF | TGTGCCAGCAGCTTGGAACCGGGACTCTACGAGCAGTACTTC
TRBJ2-1 | TRBV7-3 | NA | few | CASSLIPDSHNEQFF | TGTGCCAGCAGCTTAATTCCGGACAGCCACAATGAGCAGTTCTTC
TRBJ2-1 | TRBV6-5 | TRBD1 | few | CASSYNRGINEQFF | TGTGCCAGCAGTTACAACAGGGGAATAAATGAGCAGTTCTTC
TRBJ2-7 | TRBV20-1 | TRBD1 | few | CSASDGTGAYEQYF | TGCAGTGCTAGTGACGGGACAGGGGCCTACGAGCAGTACTTC
TRBJ2-5 | TRBV24-1 | NA | NA | CATSDPRGAGETQYF | TGTGCCACCAGTGACCCTCGGGGAGCGGGAGAGACCCAGTACTTC
TRBJ2-7 | TRBV5-5 | TRBD1 | many | CASSLWTGSYEQYF | TGTGCCAGCAGCCTATGGACAGGATCCTACGAGCAGTACTTC
TRBJ2-5 | TRBV20-1 | TRBD1 | NA | CSAHQGARETQYF | TGCAGTGCCCACCAGGGGGCGAGGGAGACCCAGTACTTC
TRBJ1-3 | TRBV25-1 | NA | NA | CASSELNSGNTIYF | TGTGCCAGCAGTGAACTGAATTCGGGAAACACCATATATTTT
TRBJ1-6 | TRBV11-2 | NA | NA | CASSSAGIGNSPLHF | TGTGCCAGCAGCTCAGCGGGGATCGGTAATTCACCCCTCCACTTT
TRBJ2-3 | TRBV25-1 | TRBD2 | once | CASTPMGRGTDTQYF | TGTGCCAGCACCCCAATGGGGAGGGGCACAGATACGCAGTATTTT
TRBJ2-1 | TRBV7-2 | TRBD1 | NA | CASSPGQDVGLYNEQFF | TGTGCCAGCAGTCCGGGACAGGATGTGGGACTCTACAATGAGCAGTTCTTC
TRBJ2-3 | TRBV7-2 | NA | many | CASSLEGGGTDTQYF | TGTGCCAGCAGCTTAGAGGGCGGGGGCACAGATACGCAGTATTTT
TRBJ1-5 | TRBV20-1 | NA | many | CSARQGAGSNQPQHF | TGCAGTGCTCGGCAGGGCGCCGGCAGCAATCAGCCCCAGCATTTT
TRBJ2-1 | TRBV12-3/TRBV12-4 | TRBD2 | few | CASRLQLAGDNEQFF | TGTGCCAGCAGGCTGCAACTAGCGGGTGACAATGAGCAGTTCTTC
TRBJ1-1 | TRBV4-1 | NA | NA | CASSHTPGADTEAFF | TGCGCCAGCAGCCACACCCCAGGGGCTGACACTGAAGCTTTCTTT
TRBJ2-7 | TRBV6-2/TRBV6-3 | NA | NA | CASSRVILQYF | TGTGCCAGCAGCCGCGTAATCTTGCAGTACTTC
TRBJ1-5 | TRBV4-3 | NA | many | CASSQGTGSNQPQHF | TGCGCCAGCAGCCAGGGGACTGGTAGCAATCAGCCCCAGCATTTT
TRBJ2-1 | TRBV15 | NA | NA | CATSRDPGVYNEQFF | TGTGCCACCAGCAGAGATCCGGGGGTATACAATGAGCAGTTCTTC
TRBJ2-2 | TRBV2 | NA | few | CASSYDLNTGELFF | TGTGCCAGCAGCTACGACCTGAACACCGGGGAGCTGTTTTTT
TRBJ2-5 | TRBV12-3/TRBV12-4 | NA | NA | CASSFGTRGTQYF | TGTGCCAGCAGTTTCGGTACGCGGGGGACCCAGTACTTC
TRBJ2-5 | TRBV5-1 | TRBD2 | many | CASSLAGLQETQYF | TGCGCCAGCAGCTTAGCGGGACTCCAAGAGACCCAGTACTTC